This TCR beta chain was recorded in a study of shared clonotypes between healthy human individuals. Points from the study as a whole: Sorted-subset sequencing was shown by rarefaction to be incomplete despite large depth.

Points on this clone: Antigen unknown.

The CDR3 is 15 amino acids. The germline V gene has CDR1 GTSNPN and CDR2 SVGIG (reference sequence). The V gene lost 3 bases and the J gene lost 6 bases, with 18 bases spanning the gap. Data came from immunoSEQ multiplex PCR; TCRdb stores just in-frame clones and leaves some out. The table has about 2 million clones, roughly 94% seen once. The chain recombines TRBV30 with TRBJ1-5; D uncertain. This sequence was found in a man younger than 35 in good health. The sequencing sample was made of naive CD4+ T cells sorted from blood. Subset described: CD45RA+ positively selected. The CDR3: CAWRPPSGFGQPQHF. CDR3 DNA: TGTGCCTGGAGGCCACCGTCCGGGTTCGGTCAGCCCCAGCATTTT.